Shown below are 9 T cell receptor beta chains from a single sample sequenced in a study of T and B cells in COVID-19 patients. TRB was amplified from about 260-540 ng of blood genomic DNA. TRB rearrangements were amplified by multiplex PCR with BIOMED2 TRB-A/B primers. TCRdb passed the multiplex PCR reads through MiXCR, listing each CDR3 protein once. Altogether approximately 9,100 distinct CDR3 sequences are present, roughly 31% being singletons, with the ten largest covering approximately 5%. The sequenced sample was blood. The receptors come from a human donor who had recovered from COVID-19.

The chain links TRBV7-9 to TRBJ1-1, with no clear D. The V end was cut by 1 base, the J end by 0 bases, with 6 bases between. Germline CDR1 SEHNR, CDR2 FQNEAQ (reference sequence). This CDR3 has 14 amino acids. CDR3 amino acids: CASSLGNLNTEAFF. In DNA, the CDR3 is TGTGCCAGCAGCTTAGGGAATTTGAACACTGAAGCTTTCTTT.

By share of the sample, this clonotype is medium-sized. The V and J genes are TRBV19 and TRBJ1-5; D remains ambiguous. Deletions cut 1 base from V and 5 bases from J, with 6 bases between. The CDR3 has 13 residues. Germline V gives CDR1 LNHDA, CDR2 SQIVND (reference sequence). The CDR3 coding sequence is TGTGCCAGTAGTATAGGGGCGCATCAGCCCCAGCATTTT. Its translation: CASSIGAHQPQHF. The complete variable domain, with remaining parts taken from reference TRBV19 and TRBJ1-5, reads DGGITQSPKYLFRKEGQNVTLSCEQNLNHDAMYWYRQDPGQGLRLIYYSQIVNDFQKGDIAEGYSVSREKKESFPLTVTSAQKNPTAFYLCASSIGAHQPQHFGDGTRLSIL.

This clonotype was found many times. This chain uses TRBV6-5 with TRBJ2-3; D unresolved. CDR1 MNHEY and CDR2 SVGAGI come from the germline V gene. The CDR3 is made up of 17 amino acids. Trimming shortened V by 0 bases and J by 5 bases, and 18 bases separated the two germline ends. CDR3 amino acids: CASSYSPLAAYQDTQYF. In DNA, the CDR3 is TGTGCCAGCAGTTACTCGCCCCTGGCCGCTTATCAAGATACGCAGTATTTT.

This clonotype was observed at least ten times. The chain links TRBV6-1 to TRBJ2-7; D gene ambiguous. Germline CDR1 MNHNS, CDR2 SASEGT. The CDR3 is 13 residues long. The ends were cut back, 2 bases at V and 4 bases at J, with 9 bases in the middle. This CDR3 is CASSEFSSYEQYF. The CDR3 DNA reads as TGTGCCAGCAGTGAATTCTCCTCGTACGAGCAGTACTTC.

This clonotype turned up a few times. In DNA form, the CDR3 reads TGTGCCAGCAGCCCGGGGAGACTAGCGGGGGTCTACGAGCAGTACGTC. Translated: CASSPGRLAGVYEQYV. The chain has TRBV5-6 and TRBJ2-7; 12 nucleotides agree with TRBD2. Looked up from germline, CDR1 is SGHDT and CDR2 is YYEEEE. This CDR3 has 16 residues. J was trimmed by 3 bases and V by 4 bases; bases with no gene match: 8.

Of note for this clonotype: One end of the junction fails to match germline, which may point to a read error. The chain combines TRBV5-1 with TRBJ2-1, with a possible D match to TRBD2 (5 bases). There are 16 residues in the CDR3. The V gene's germline CDR1 is SGHRS and CDR2 YFSETQ. CDR3 DNA: TGTGCCAGCAGCTTGTTCGTGGGGAGCTCCTACAATGAGCAGTTCTTC. This translates into CASSLFVGSSYNEQFF.

This clonotype was detected a few times. The rearrangement links TRBV28 to TRBJ2-2; weak D call: TRBD1 (6 bases). Trimming took 6 bases from V and 2 from J, leaving 13 bases between them. Germline V gene sequence: CDR1 MDHEN, CDR2 SYDVKM. The CDR3 loop spans 15 amino acids. The CDR3 DNA follows: TGTGCCAGCAGAAAAGGGGGACCCAACACCGGGGAGCTGTTTTTT. It yields the protein CASRKGGPNTGELFF.

The rearrangement joins TRBV5-6 to TRBJ1-5; no reliable D call. Germline V gives CDR1 SGHDT, CDR2 YYEEEE. The CDR3 loop spans 17 amino acids. The germline V and J ends were trimmed by 1 base and 0 bases, with 14 bases remaining between them. The DNA for the CDR3 is TGTGCCAGCAGCTTGTGTATAGACATAGATAGCAATCAGCCCCAGCATTTT. As protein: CASSLCIDIDSNQPQHF.

A few counts support this clonotype. The chain employs TRBV10-3 and TRBJ1-5, with D tentatively TRBD1 (6 bases). CDR1 is ENHRY and CDR2 is SYGVKD in the germline V gene. Between the trimmed V and J ends, which lost 11 bases and 3 bases, there was a span of 11 bases. This CDR3 has 12 amino acids. DNA for the CDR3: TGTGCCTCCGGACAGCCCAATCAGCCCCAGCATTTT. It translates to CASGQPNQPQHF.